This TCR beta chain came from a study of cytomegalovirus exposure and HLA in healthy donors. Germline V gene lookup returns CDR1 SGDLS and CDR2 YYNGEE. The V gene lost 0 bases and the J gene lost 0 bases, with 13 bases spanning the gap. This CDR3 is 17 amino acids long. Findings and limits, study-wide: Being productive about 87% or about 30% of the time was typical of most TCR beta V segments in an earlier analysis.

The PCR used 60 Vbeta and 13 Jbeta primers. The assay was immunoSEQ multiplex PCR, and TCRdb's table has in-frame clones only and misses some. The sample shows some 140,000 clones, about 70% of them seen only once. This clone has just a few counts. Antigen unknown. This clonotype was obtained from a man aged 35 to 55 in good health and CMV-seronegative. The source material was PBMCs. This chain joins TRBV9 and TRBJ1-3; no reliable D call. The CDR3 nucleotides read TGTGCCAGCAGCGTAGGAAACAGCGGATACTCTGGAAACACCATATATTTT. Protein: CASSVGNSGYSGNTIYF.